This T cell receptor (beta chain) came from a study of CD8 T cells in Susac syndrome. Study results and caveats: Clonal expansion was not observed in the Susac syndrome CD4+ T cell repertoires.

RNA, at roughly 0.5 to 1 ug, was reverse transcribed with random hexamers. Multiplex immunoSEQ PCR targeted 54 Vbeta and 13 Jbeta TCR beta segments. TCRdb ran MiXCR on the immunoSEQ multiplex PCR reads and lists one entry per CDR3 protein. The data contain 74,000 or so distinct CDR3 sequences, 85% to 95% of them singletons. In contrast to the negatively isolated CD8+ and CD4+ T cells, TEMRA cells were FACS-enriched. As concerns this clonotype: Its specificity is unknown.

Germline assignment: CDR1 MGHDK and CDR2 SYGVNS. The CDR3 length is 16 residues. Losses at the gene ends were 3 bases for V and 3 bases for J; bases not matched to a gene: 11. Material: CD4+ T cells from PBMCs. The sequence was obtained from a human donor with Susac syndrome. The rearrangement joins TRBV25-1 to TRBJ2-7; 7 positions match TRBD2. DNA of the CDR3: TGTGCCAGCAGTGATCGATCGACTAGCAGATTCTACGAGCAGTACTTC. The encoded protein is CASSDRSTSRFYEQYF.